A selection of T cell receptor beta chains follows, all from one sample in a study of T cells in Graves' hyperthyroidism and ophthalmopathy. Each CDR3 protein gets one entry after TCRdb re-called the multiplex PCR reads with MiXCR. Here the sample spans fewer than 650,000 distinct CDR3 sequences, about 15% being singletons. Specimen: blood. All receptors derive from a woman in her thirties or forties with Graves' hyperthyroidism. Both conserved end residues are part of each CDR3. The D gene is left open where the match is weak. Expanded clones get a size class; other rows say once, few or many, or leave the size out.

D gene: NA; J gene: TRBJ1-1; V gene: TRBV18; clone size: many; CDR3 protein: CASSPATVNTEAFF; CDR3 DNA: TGTGCCAGCTCACCAGCGACAGTGAACACTGAAGCTTTCTTT
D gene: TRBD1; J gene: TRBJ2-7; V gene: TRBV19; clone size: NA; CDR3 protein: CASKPGQGSYEQCF; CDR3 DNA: TGTGCCAGTAAGCCGGGACAGGGGTCCTACGAGCAGTGCTTC
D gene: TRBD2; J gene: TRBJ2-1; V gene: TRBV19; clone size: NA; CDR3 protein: CASEAGGSYNEQFF; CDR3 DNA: TGTGCCAGCGAAGCGGGAGGATCCTACAATGAGCAGTTCTTC
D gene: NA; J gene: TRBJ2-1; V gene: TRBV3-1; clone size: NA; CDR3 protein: CASSPRGGNPYNEQFF; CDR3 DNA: TGTGCCAGCAGCCCTCGAGGGGGGAACCCCTACAATGAGCAGTTCTTC
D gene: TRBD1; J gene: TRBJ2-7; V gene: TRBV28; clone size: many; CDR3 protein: CASSLSDRVEQYF; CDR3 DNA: TGTGCCAGCAGTTTATCAGACAGGGTGGAGCAGTACTTC
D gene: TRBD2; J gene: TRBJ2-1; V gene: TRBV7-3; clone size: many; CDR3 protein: CASSPPPSGRYNEQFF; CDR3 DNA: TGTGCCAGCAGCCCCCCGCCTAGCGGGAGATACAATGAGCAGTTCTTC
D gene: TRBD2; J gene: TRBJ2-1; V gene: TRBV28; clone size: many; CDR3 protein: CASSSISGGAVYEQFF; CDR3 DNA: TGTGCCAGCAGTTCAATTAGCGGGGGTGCTGTGTATGAGCAGTTCTTC
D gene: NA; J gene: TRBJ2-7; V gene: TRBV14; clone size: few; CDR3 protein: CASSPGLVPYEQYF; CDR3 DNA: TGTGCCAGCAGCCCGGGACTCGTCCCCTACGAGCAGTACTTC
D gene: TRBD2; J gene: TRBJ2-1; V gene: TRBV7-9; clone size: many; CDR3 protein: CASSLRLAGEVEQFF; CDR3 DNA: TGTGCCAGCAGCCTCCGACTAGCGGGAGAGGTTGAGCAGTTCTTC
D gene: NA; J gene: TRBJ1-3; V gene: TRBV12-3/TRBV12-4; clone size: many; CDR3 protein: CASSPGYSLSGNTIYF; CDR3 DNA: TGTGCCAGCAGTCCAGGGTACAGTCTATCTGGAAACACCATATATTTT
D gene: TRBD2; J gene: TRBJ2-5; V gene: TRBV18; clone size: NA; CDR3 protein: CASSYRDYPYQETQYF; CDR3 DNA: TGTGCCAGCTCATACCGGGACTACCCGTACCAAGAGACCCAGTACTTC
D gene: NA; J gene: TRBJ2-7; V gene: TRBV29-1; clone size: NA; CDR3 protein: CSVEDSGREQYF; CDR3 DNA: TGCAGCGTTGAAGATTCGGGGCGGGAGCAGTACTTC
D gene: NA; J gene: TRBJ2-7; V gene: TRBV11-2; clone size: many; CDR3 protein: CASSPGGTMGVYEQYF; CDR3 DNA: TGTGCCAGCAGCCCTGGGGGGACCATGGGGGTTTACGAGCAGTACTTC
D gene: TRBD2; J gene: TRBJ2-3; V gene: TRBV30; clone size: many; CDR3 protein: CAWSVRSGRMKDTQYF; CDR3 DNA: TGTGCCTGGAGTGTGAGGAGCGGGAGAATGAAAGATACGCAGTATTTT
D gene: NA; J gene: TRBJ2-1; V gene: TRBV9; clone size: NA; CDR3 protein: CASSPGSGPANEQFF; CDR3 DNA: TGTGCCAGCAGCCCTGGGAGCGGCCCAGCGAATGAGCAGTTCTTC
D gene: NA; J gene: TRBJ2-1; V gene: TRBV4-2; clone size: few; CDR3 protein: CASSQGGGPLLDEQFF; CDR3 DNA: TGTGCCAGCAGCCAGGGCGGGGGCCCTCTACTCGATGAGCAGTTCTTC
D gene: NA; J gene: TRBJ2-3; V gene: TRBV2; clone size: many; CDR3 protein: CASSAGYTDTQYF; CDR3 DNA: TGTGCCAGCAGTGCTGGCTACACAGATACGCAGTATTTT
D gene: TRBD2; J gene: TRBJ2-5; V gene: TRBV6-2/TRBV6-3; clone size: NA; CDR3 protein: CASRGTSGPPEETQYF; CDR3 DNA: TGTGCCAGCAGGGGGACTAGCGGGCCCCCCGAAGAGACCCAGTACTTC
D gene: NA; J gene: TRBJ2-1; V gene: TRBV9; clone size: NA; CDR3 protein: CASSVDGQESYNEQFF; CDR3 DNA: TGTGCCAGCAGCGTAGATGGTCAGGAGTCCTACAATGAGCAGTTCTTC
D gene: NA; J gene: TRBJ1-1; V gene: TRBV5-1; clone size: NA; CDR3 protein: CASTAGTSGYEQYFGPDTEAFF; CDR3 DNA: NA
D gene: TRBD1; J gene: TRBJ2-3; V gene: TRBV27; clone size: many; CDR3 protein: CASSKQTGGRSTDTQYF; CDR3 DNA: TGTGCCAGCAGTAAACAGACAGGGGGAAGAAGCACAGATACGCAGTATTTT
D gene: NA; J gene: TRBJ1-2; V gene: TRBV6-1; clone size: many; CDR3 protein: CASSPFGGGYGYTF; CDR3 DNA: TGTGCCAGCAGCCCATTCGGGGGGGGGTATGGCTACACCTTC
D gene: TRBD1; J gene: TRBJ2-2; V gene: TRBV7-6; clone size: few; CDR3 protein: CASSAYRGSAGELFF; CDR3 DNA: TGTGCCAGCAGCGCCTACAGGGGTTCGGCCGGGGAGCTGTTTTTT
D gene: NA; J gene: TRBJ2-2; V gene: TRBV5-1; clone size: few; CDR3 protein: CASSSYQGNTGELFF; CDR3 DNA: TGCGCCAGCAGCTCATACCAGGGGAACACCGGGGAGCTGTTTTTT
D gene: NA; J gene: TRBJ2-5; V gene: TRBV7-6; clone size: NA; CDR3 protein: CASSLGRAGRQETQYF; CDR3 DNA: TGTGCCAGCAGCTTAGGCCGGGCAGGGCGACAAGAGACCCAGTACTTC
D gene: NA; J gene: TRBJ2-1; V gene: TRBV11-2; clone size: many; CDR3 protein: CASSSQGSEQFF; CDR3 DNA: TGTGCCAGCAGCTCTCAAGGTAGTGAGCAGTTCTTC
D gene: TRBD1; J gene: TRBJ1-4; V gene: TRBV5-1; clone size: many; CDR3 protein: CASSPGQPLNEKLFF; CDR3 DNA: TGCGCCAGCAGCCCGGGACAGCCCCTGAATGAAAAACTGTTTTTT
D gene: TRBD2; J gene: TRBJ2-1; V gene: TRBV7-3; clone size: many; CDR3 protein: CASSPTSGSYPEQFF; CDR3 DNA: TGTGCCAGCAGCCCTACTAGCGGGAGTTATCCTGAGCAGTTCTTC